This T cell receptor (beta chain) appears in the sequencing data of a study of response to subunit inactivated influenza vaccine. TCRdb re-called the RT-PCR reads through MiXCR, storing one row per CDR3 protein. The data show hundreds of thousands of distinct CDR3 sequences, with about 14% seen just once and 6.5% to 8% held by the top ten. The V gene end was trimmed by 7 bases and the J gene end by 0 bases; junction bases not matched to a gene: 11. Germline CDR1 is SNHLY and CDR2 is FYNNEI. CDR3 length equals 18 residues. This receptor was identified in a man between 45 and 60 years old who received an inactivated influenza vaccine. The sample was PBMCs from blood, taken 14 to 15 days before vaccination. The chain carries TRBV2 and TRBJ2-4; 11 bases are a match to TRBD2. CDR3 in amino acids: CASIQGLADILAKNIQYF. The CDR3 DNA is TGTGCCAGCATCCAGGGACTAGCGGATATACTAGCCAAAAACATTCAGTACTTC.